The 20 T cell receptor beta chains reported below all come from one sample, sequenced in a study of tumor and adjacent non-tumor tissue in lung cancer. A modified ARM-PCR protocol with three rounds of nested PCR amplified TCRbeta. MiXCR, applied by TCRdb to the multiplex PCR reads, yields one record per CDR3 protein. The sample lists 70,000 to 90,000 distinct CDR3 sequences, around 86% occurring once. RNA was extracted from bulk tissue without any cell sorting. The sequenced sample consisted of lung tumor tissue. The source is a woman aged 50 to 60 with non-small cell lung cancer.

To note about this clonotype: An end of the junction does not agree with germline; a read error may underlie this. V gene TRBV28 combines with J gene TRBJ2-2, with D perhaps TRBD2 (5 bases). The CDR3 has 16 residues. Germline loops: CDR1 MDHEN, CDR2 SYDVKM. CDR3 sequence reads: CVSSLWKAGGTGELFF. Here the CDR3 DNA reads TGTGTCAGCAGTTTATGGAAGGCAGGAGGTACCGGGGAGCTGTTTTTT.

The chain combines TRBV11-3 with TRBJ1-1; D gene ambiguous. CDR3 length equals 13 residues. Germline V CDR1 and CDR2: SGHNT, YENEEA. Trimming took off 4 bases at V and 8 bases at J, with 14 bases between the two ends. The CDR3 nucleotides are TGTGCCAGCAGCTCCGGAGGCAGACGCGAAGCTTTCTTT. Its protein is CASSSGGRREAFF.

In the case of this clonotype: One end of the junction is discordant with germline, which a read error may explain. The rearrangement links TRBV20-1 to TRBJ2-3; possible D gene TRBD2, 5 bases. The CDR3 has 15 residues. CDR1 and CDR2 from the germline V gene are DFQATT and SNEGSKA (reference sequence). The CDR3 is CNARDIAGGADTQYF. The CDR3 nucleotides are TGCAATGCTAGAGATATAGCAGGAGGCGCAGATACGCAGTATTTT.

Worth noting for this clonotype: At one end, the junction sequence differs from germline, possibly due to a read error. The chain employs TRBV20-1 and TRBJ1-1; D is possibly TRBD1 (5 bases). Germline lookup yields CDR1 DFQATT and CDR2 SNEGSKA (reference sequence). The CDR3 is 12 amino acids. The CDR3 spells CSALGPGREAFF. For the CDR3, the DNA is TGCAGTGCCCTCGGACCAGGGCGTGAAGCGTTCTTT.

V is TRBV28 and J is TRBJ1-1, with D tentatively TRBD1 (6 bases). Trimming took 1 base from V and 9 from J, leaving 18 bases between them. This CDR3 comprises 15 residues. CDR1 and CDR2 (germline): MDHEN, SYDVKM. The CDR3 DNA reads TGTGCCAGCAGTTTATTTGGGGGCATAGGAATTAAAGCTTTCTTT. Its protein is CASSLFGGIGIKAFF.

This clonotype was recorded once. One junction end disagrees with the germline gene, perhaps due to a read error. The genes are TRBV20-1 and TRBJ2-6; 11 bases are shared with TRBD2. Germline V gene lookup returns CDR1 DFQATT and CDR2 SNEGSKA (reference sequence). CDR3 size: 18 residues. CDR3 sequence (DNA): TGCATTGCTAGGAGTAGCGGGAGGGTAAACTCTGGGGCCAGCACCCTGACTTTC. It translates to CIARSSGRVNSGASTLTF.

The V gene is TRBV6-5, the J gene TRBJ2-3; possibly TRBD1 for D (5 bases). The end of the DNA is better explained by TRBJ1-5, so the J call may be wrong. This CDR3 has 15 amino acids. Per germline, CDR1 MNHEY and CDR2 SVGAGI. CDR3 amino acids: CASSFRGLAQYTQHF. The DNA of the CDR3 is TGTGCCAGCAGTTTTAGGGGACTAGCGCAATATACGCAGCATTTT.

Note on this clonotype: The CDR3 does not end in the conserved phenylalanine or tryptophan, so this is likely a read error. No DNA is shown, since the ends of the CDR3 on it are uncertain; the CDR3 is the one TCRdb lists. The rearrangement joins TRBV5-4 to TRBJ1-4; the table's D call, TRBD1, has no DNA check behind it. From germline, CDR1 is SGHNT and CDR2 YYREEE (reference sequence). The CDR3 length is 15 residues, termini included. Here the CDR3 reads CASSSNRGLDEKLFL.

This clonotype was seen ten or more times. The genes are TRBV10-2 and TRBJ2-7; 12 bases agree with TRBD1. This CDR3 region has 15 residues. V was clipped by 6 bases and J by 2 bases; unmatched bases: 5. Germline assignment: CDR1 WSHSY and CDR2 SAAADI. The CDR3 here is CASRTGTGGAYEQYF. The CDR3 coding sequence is TGCGCCAGCAGGACCGGGACAGGGGGCGCCTACGAGCAGTACTTC.

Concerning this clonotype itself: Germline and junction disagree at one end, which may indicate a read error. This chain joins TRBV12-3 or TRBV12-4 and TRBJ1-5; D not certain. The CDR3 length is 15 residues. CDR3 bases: TGTGCCAGCAGGTTGGGCAAAATAAACAATCAGTCCCACCATTTT. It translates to CASRLGKINNQSHHF.

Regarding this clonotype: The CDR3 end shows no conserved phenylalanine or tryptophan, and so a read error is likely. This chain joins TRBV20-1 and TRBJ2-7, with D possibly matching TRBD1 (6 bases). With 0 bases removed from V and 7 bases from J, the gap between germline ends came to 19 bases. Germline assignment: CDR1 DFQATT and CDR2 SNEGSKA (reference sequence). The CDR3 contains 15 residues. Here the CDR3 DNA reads TGCAGTGCTAGAGATGACAGGTCCCCCGCCGGGGAGCAGTACATA. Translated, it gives CSARDDRSPAGEQYI.

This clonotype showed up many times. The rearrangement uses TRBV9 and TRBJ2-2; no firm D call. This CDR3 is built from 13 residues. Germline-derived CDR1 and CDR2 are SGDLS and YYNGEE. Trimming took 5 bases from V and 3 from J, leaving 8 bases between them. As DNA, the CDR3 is TGTGCCAGCAGGAATCTGCACACCGGGGAGCTGTTTTTT. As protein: CASRNLHTGELFF.

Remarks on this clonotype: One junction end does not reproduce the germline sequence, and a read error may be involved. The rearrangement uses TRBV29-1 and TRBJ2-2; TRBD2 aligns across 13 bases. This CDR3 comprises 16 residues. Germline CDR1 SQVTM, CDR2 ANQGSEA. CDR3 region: CSVGLAGGFVTGEPLF. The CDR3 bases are TGCAGCGTTGGACTAGCGGGAGGCTTTGTCACCGGGGAGCCGCTTTTC.

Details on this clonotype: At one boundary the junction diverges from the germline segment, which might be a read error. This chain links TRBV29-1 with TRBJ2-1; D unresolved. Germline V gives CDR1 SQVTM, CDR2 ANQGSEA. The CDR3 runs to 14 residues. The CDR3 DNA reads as TGCATCGTTAAACATGTCTACTCCTACAATGAGCAGTCCTTC. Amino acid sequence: CIVKHVYSYNEQSF.

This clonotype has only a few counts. CDR3 region: CASSLIGASGPREQFF. The DNA for the CDR3 is TGTGCCAGCAGCTTAATAGGCGCTAGCGGCCCCCGGGAGCAGTTCTTC. The V and J genes are TRBV7-9 and TRBJ2-1, with 7 positions matching TRBD2. This CDR3 region has 16 residues. The junction had 14 bases not matched to a gene; V was cut back by 2 bases and J by 10 bases. Germline assignment: CDR1 SEHNR and CDR2 FQNEAQ (reference sequence).

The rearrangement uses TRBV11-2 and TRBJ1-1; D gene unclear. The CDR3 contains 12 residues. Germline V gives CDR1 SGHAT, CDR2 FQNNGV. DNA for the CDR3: TGTATGAGCAGCTCACGGTTCACTGAAGCTTTCTTT. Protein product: CMSSSRFTEAFF.

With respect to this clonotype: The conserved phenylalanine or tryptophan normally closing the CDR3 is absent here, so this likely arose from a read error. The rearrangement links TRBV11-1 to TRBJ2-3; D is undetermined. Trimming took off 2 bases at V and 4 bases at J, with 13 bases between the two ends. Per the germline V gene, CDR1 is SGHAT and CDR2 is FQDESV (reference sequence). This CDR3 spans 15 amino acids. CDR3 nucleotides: TGTGCCAGCAGCTTAAGTCCCTCTCCGGCAGATACGCAGTATTCT. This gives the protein CASSLSPSPADTQYS.

The DNA of the CDR3 is TGTGCCAGCAGTTACTCGTGGGGGGACGACAACAACAATGAGCAGTTCTTC. As protein: CASSYSWGDDNNNEQFF. The chain couples TRBV6-2 or TRBV6-3 to TRBJ2-1; maybe TRBD2 (6 bases). The CDR3 is 17 residues long. Germline lookup yields CDR1 MNHEY and CDR2 SVGEGT. Trimming took 0 bases from V and 5 from J, leaving 17 bases between them.

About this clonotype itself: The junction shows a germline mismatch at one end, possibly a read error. Written as DNA, the CDR3 is TGCAGCGCTAGAGAAGGACTAACGGCCTACAATGAGCAGTTCTTC. Its protein product is CSAREGLTAYNEQFF. This sequence joins TRBV20-1 and TRBJ2-1; possible D gene TRBD2, 6 bases. The CDR3 loop spans 15 amino acids. The germline V gene encodes CDR1 DFQATT and CDR2 SNEGSKA (reference sequence).

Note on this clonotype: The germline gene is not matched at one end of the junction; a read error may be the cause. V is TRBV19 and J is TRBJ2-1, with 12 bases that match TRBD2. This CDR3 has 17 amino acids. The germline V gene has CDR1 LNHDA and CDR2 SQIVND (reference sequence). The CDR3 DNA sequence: TGTGCCAGTAGTATGAGGGGACTAGCGGGTAACTGGAATGAGCAGTTATTC. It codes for CASSMRGLAGNWNEQLF.